This T cell receptor beta chain was sequenced during a study of vaccination and CD4 T cells after COVID-19. Study background: All convalescent patients were nasal swab PCR positive for SARS-CoV-2; several had mild and one severe disease. Post-vaccination samples were procured at a median of approximately 72 days following dose two (range 14 to 241). In culture, cells were exposed to overlapping spike peptides from SARS-CoV-2, HCoV-NL63, HCoV-OC43 and HCoV-229E.

The Oncomine TCR Beta short-read assay sequenced DNA from cultured CD4+ T cells. TCRdb ran MiXCR on the PCR reads and lists one entry per CDR3 protein. The sample lists over 13,000 distinct CDR3 sequences, roughly 51% seen once, with less than 15% in the top ten. Treatment described: approximately 11-day PBMC culture with coronavirus spike peptide pools or control peptides (ViraFEST assay). Remarks on this clonotype: As yet, its antigen is unknown.

This CDR3 is built from 16 residues. This sequence joins TRBV21-1 and TRBJ1-5; no check of the table's D call, TRBD1, against the DNA was made. TRBV21-1 is flagged as a pseudogene. This clonotype originated in a human donor who had recovered from COVID-19. Sequenced sample: CD4+ T cells from blood, cultured in vitro. The CDR3 spells CASSEPSQGEVQPQHF. CDR3 in DNA: TGTGCCAGCAGCGAACCGTCGCAGGGGGAGGTTCAGCCCCAGCATTTT.